Each of the 5 T cell receptor beta chains below was sequenced from the same sample in a study of vaccination effects on CD4 cells after COVID-19. CD4+ T cells were isolated after less than 12 days of culture. Two doses of BNT162b2 or mRNA-1273 vaccine were administered to participants. These receptors have no known antigen. TCRdb's table, derived via immunoSEQ multiplex PCR, lists solely in-frame clones and lacks some. In the table there are fewer than 85,000 clones, 74% of which are singletons. This sample comprised CD4+ T cells from PBMCs cultured without peptide, obtained after COVID-19 vaccination. The receptors shown here come from a human donor who received a COVID-19 vaccine.

The J gene is TRBJ2-7, the V gene TRBV6-1; D is uncertain. Trimming removed 1 base from V and 4 bases from J, with 11 bases in between. Germline lookup yields CDR1 MNHNS and CDR2 SASEGT. The CDR3 runs 14 residues. The CDR3 here is CASSEDRRVYEQYV. CDR3 bases: TGTGCCAGCAGTGAAGATAGGAGAGTTTACGAGCAGTACGTC.

The CDR3 sequence is CASSIDGGPANEKLFF. The CDR3 nucleotides are TGTGCCAGTAGTATAGACGGCGGACCAGCTAATGAAAAACTGTTTTTT. The V gene is TRBV19, the J gene TRBJ1-4; no clear D. The V gene lost 0 bases and the J gene lost 3 bases, with 11 bases spanning the gap. In germline, CDR1 is LNHDA, CDR2 SQIVND (reference sequence). This CDR3 has 16 residues.

The chain combines TRBV11-1 with TRBJ2-5, with D possibly being TRBD1 (6 bases). CDR3 length: 14 amino acids. V lost 6 bases to trimming and J lost 0 bases, with 11 bases between them. CDR1 and CDR2 (germline): SGHAT, FQDESV (reference sequence). CDR3 bases: TGTGCCAGCAGTCTCGACAGGAACCAAGAGACCCAGTACTTC. Encoded protein: CASSLDRNQETQYF.

The gene calls are TRBV30 and TRBJ2-7, with D unclear. V lost 3 bases and J lost 1, with 13 bases in between. From germline, CDR1 is GTSNPN and CDR2 SVGIG (reference sequence). This CDR3 is built from 14 residues. CDR3: CAWSPRRQSYEQYV. The CDR3 region has the DNA TGTGCCTGGAGCCCGCGACGCCAGTCCTACGAGCAGTACGTC.

The J gene is TRBJ2-6, the V gene TRBV3-1 (or the pseudogene TRBV3-2), with D possibly matching TRBD2 (6 bases). Trimming shortened V by 4 bases and J by 0 bases, and 13 bases separated the two germline ends. Germline-derived CDR1 and CDR2 are LGHDT and YNNKEL (reference sequence). The CDR3 contains 17 residues. The CDR3 region is CASSPPTGVSGANVLTF. CDR3 DNA: TGTGCCAGCAGCCCTCCCACGGGGGTCTCTGGGGCCAACGTCCTGACTTTC.